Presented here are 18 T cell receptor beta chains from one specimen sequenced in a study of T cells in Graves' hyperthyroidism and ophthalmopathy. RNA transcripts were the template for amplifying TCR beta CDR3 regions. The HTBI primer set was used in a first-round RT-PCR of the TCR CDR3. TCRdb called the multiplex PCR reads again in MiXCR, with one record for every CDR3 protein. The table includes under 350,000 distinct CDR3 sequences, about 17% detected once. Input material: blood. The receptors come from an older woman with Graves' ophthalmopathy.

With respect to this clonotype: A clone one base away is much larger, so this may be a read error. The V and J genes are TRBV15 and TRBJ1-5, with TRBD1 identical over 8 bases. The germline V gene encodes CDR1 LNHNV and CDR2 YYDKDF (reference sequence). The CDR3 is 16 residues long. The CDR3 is CATSITGTGKNQSQHF. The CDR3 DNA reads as TGTGCCACCAGCATTACCGGGACAGGCAAAAATCAGTCCCAGCATTTT.

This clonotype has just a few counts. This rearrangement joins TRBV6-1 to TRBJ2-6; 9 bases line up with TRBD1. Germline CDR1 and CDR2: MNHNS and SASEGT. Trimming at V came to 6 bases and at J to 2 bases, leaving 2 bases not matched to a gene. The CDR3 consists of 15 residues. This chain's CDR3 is CASRNRGPGANVLTF. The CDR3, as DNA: TGTGCCAGCAGAAACAGGGGGCCTGGGGCCAACGTCCTGACTTTC.

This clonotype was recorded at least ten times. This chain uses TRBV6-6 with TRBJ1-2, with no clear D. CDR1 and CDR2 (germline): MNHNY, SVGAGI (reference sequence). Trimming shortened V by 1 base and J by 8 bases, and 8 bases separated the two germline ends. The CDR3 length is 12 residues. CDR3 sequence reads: CASSYWRGGYTF. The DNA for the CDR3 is TGTGCCAGCAGTTACTGGCGGGGAGGCTACACCTTC.

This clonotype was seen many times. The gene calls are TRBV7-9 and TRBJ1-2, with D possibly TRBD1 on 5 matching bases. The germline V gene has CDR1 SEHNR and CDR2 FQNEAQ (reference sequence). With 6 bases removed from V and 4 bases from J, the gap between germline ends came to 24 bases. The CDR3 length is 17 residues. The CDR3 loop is CASSEGLGTGGSYGYTF. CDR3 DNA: TGTGCCAGCAGTGAAGGGCTGGGAACAGGAGGTAGCTATGGCTACACCTTC.

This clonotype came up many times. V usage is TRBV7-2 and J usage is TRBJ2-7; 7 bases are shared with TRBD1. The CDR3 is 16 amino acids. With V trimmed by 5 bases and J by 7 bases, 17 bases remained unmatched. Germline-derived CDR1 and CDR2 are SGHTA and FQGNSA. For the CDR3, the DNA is TGTGCCAGCAGCCAAGCCGGGACAGCGGCGACGTGGGAGCAGTACTTC. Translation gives CASSQAGTAATWEQYF.

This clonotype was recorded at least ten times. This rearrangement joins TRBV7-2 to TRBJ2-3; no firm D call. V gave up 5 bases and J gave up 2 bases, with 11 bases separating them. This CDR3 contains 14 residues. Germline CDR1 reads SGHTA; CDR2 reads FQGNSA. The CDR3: CASSRNPLTDTQYF. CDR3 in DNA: TGTGCCAGCAGCCGAAACCCCCTCACAGATACGCAGTATTTT.

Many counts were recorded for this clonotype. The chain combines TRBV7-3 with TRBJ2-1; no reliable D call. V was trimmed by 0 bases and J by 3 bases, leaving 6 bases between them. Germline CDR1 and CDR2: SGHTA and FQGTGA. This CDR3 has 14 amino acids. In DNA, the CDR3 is TGTGCCAGCAGCTTAACCGCAATCTACAATGAGCAGTTCTTC. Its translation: CASSLTAIYNEQFF.

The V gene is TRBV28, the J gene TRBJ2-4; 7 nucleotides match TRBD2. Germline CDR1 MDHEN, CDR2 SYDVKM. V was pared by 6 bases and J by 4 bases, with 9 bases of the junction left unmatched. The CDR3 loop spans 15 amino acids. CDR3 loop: CASSYNQGGKNIQYF. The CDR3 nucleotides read TGTGCCAGCAGCTACAACCAGGGAGGGAAAAACATTCAGTACTTC.

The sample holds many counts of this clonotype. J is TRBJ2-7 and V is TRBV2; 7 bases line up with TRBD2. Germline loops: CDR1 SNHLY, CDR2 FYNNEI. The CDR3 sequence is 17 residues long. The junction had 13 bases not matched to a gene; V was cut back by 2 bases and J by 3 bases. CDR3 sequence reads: CASSERMVAGGLYEQYF. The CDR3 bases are TGTGCCAGCAGTGAAAGGATGGTAGCGGGTGGCCTCTACGAGCAGTACTTC.

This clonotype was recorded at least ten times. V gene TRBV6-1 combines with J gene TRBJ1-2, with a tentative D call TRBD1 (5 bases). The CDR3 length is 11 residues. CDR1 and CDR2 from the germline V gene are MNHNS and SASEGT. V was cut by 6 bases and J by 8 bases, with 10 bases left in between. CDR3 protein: CASRTGDGYTF. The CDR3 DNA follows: TGTGCCAGCAGGACCGGGGACGGCTACACCTTC.

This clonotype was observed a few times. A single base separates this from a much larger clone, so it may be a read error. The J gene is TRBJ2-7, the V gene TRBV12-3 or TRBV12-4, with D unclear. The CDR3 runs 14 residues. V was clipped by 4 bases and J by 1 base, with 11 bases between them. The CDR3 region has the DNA TGTGCCAGCAGTTCCAGGATAGGGTCCTACGAGCAGTACTTC. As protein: CASSSRIGSYEQYF.

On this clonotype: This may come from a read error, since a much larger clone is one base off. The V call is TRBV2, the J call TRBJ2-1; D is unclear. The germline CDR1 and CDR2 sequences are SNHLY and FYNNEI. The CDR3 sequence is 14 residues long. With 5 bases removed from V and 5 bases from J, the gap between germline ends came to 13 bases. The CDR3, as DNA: TGTGCCAGCAGTTGGCAGGCACACAACAATGAGCAGTTCTTC. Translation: CASSWQAHNNEQFF.

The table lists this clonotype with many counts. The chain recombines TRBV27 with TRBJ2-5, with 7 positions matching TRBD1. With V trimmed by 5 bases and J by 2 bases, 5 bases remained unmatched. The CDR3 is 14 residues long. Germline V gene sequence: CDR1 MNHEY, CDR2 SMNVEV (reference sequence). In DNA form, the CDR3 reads TGTGCCAGCAGTCCCCGGGACAGACAAGAGACCCAGTACTTC. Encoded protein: CASSPRDRQETQYF.

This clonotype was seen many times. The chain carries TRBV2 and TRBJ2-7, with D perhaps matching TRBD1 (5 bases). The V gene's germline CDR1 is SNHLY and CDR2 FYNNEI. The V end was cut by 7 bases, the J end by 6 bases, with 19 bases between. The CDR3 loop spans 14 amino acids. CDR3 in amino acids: CASKTPDRTSEQYF. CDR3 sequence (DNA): TGTGCCAGCAAGACACCCGATAGGACATCCGAGCAGTACTTC.

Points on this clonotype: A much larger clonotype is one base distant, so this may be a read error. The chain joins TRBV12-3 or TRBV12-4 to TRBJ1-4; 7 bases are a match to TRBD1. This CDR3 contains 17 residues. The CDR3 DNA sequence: TGTGCCAGCAGTTTCCCCCGACAGGGAACAACTAATGGAAAACTGTTTTTT. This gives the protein CASSFPRQGTTNGKLFF.

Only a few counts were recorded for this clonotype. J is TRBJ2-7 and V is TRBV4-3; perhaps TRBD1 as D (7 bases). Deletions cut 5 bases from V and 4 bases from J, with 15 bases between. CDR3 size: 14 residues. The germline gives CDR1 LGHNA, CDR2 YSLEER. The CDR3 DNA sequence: TGCGCCAGCAGCACGGCCAGGGGGGCATACGAGCAGTACTTC. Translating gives CASSTARGAYEQYF.

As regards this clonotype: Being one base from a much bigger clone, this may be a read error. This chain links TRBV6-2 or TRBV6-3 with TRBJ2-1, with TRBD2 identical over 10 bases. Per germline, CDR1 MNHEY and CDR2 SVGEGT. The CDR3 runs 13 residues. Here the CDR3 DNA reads TGTGTTAGCGGGAGGAACTCCTACAATGAGCAGTTCTTC. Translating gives CVSGRNSYNEQFF.

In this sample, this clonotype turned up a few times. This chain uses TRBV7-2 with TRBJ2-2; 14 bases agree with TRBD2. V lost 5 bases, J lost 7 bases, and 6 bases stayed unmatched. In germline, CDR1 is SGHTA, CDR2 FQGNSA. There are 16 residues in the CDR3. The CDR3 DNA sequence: TGTGCCAGCAGCCTCGGGACTAGCGGGAGTGGCGGGGAGCTGTTTTTT. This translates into CASSLGTSGSGGELFF.